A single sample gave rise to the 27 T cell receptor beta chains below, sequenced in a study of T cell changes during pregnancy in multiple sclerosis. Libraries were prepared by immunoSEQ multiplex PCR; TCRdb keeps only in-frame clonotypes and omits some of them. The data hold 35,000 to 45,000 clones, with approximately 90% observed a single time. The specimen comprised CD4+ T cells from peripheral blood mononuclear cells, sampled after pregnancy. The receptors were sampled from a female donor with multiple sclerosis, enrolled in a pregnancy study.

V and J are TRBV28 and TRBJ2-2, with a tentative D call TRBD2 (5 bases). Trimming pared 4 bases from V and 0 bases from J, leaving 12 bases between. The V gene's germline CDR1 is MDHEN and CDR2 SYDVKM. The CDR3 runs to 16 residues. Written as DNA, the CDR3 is TGTGCCAGCAGTTCCTCGGGTAGCGCGAACACCGGGGAGCTGTTTTTT. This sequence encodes CASSSSGSANTGELFF.

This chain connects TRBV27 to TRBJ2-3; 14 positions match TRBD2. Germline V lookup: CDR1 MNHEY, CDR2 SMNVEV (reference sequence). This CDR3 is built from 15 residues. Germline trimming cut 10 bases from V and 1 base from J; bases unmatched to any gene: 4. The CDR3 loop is CATWGLAGGTDTQYF. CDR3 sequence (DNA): TGTGCCACCTGGGGACTAGCGGGGGGCACAGATACGCAGTATTTT.

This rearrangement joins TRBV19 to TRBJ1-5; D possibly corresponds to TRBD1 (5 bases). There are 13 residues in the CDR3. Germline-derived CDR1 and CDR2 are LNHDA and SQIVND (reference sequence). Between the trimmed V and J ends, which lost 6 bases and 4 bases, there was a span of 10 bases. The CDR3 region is CASSLHRNQPQHF. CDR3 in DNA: TGTGCCAGTAGCCTCCACAGGAATCAGCCCCAGCATTTT.

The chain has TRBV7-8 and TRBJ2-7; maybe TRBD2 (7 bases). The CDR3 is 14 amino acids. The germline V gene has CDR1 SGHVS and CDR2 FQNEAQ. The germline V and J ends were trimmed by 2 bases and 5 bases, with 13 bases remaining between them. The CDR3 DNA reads TGTGCCAGCAGCTTATGGGGGGGCCGGAACGAGCAGTACTTC. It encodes CASSLWGGRNEQYF.

CDR3 residues: CASRETGGSSGYTF. CDR3 nucleotide sequence: TGTGCCAGCAGAGAGACAGGGGGTTCGTCTGGCTACACCTTC. The genes are TRBV2 and TRBJ1-2; 9 bases fit TRBD1. Germline loops: CDR1 SNHLY, CDR2 FYNNEI. V was pared by 6 bases and J by 7 bases, with 9 bases of the junction left unmatched. This CDR3 region has 14 residues.

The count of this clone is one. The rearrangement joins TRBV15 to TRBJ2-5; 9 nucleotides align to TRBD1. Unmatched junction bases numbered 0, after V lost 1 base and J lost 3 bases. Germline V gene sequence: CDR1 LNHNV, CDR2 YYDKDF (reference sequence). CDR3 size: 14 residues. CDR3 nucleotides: TGTGCCACCAGCAGAGGGGACAGGGAAGAGACCCAGTACTTC. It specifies CATSRGDREETQYF.

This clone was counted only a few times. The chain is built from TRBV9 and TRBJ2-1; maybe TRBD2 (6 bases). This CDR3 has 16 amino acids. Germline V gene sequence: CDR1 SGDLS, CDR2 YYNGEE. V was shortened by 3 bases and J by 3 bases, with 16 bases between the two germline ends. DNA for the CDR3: TGTGCCAGCAGCGAGGGCGTCTCAGCGGGCTACAATGAGCAGTTCTTC. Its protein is CASSEGVSAGYNEQFF.

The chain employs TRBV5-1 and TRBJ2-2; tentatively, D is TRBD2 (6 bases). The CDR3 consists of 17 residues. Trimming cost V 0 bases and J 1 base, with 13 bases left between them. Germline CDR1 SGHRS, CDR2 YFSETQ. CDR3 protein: CASSLVGWRVNTGELFF. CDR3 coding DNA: TGCGCCAGCAGCTTGGTAGGGTGGAGGGTGAACACCGGGGAGCTGTTTTTT.

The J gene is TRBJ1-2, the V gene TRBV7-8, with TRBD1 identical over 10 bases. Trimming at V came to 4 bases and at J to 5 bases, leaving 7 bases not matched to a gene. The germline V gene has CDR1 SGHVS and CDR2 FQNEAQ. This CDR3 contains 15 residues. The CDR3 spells CASSSGTGAKYGYTF. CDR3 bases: TGTGCCAGCAGCTCCGGGACAGGGGCGAAGTATGGCTACACCTTC.

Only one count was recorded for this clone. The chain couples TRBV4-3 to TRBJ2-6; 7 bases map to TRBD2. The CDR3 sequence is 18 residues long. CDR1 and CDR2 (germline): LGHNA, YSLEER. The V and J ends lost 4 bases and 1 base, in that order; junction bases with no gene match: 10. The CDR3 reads CASSPFFSAGSGANVLTF. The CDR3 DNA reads TGCGCCAGCAGCCCCTTTTTTTCAGCGGGGTCTGGGGCCAACGTCCTGACTTTC.

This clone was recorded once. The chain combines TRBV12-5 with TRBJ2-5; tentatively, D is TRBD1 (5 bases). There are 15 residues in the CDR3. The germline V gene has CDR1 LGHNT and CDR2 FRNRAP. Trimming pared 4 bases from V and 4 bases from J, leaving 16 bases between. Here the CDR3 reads CASGSPSGQIETQYF. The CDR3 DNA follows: TGTGCTAGTGGTTCACCATCCGGACAAATAGAGACCCAGTACTTC.

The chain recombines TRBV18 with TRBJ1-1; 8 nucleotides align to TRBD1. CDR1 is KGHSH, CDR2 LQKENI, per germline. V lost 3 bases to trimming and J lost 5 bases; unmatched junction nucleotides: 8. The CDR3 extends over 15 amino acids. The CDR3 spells CASSPRTGGGTEAFF. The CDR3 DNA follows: TGTGCCAGCTCACCCCGAACAGGGGGAGGAACTGAAGCTTTCTTT.

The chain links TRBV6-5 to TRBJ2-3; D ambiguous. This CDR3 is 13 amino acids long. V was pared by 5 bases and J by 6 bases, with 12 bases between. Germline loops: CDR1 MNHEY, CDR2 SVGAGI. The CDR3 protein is CASSLIGRDTQYF. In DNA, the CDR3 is TGTGCCAGCAGTCTTATTGGGCGCGATACGCAGTATTTT.

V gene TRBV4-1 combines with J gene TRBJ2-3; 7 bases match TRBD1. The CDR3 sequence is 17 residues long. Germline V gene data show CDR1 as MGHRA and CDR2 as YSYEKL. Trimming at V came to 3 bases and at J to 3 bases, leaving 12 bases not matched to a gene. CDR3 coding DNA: TGCGCCAGCAGCCACAGGGCAGGGCAGGGGGTGACAGATACGCAGTATTTT. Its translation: CASSHRAGQGVTDTQYF.

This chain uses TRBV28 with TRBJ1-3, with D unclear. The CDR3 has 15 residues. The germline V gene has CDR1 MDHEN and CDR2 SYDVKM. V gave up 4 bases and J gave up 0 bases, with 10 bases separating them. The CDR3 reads CASSYATSSGNTIYF. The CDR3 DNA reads TGTGCCAGCAGTTATGCCACGAGCTCTGGAAACACCATATATTTT.

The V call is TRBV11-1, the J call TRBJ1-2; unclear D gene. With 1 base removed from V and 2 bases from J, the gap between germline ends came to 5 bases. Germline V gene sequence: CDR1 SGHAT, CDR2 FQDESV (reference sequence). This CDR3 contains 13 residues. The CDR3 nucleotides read TGTGCCAGCAGCTTAGTGGAGAACTATGGCTACACCTTC. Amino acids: CASSLVENYGYTF.

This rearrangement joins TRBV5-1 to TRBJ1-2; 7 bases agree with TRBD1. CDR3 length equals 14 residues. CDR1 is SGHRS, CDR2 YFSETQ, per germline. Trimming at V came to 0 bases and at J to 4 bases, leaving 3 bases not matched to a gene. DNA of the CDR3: TGCGCCAGCAGCTTGGGGGACAGCTTCTATGGCTACACCTTC. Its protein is CASSLGDSFYGYTF.

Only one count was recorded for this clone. The CDR3 here is CASSLASYSNQPQHF. The CDR3 bases are TGTGCCAGCAGTCTAGCCTCCTATAGCAATCAGCCCCAGCATTTT. The chain links TRBV28 to TRBJ1-5, with D unclear. The CDR3 runs 15 residues. V was trimmed by 5 bases and J by 0 bases, leaving 11 bases between them. Germline-derived CDR1 and CDR2 are MDHEN and SYDVKM. Drawing the rest from reference TRBV28 and TRBJ1-5, the complete variable domain is DVKVTQSSRYLVKRTGEKVFLECVQDMDHENMFWYRQDPGLGLRLIYFSYDVKMKEKGDIPEGYSVSREKKERFSLILESASTNQTSMYLCASSLASYSNQPQHFGDGTRLSIL.

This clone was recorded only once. In DNA, the CDR3 is TGCAGCGTTGAAGAGTCCCTTGGCTACACCTTC. Amino acid sequence: CSVEESLGYTF. The genes are TRBV29-1 and TRBJ1-2; D is unresolved. The CDR3 totals 11 residues. The V end was cut by 0 bases, the J end by 7 bases, with 6 bases between. From germline, CDR1 is SQVTM and CDR2 ANQGSEA.

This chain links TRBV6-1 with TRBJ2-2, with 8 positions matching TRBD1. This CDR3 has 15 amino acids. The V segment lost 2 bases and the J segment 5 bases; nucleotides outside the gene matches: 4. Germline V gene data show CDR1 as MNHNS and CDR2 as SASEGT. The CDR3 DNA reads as TGTGCCAGCAGTGAATTCAGGGGGCGAACCGGGGAGCTGTTTTTT. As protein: CASSEFRGRTGELFF.

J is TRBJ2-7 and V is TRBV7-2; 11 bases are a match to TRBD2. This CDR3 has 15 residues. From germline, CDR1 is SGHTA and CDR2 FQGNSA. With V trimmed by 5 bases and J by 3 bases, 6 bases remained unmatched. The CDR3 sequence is CASSGPGTSGYEQYF. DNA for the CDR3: TGTGCCAGCAGCGGACCCGGGACTAGCGGCTACGAGCAGTACTTC.

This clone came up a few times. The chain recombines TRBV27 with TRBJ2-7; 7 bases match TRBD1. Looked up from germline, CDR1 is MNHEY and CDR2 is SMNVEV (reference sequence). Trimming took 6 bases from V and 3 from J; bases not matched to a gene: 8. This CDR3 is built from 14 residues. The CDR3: CASSRETGFYEQYF. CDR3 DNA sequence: TGTGCCAGCAGCCGCGAGACAGGGTTCTACGAGCAGTACTTC.

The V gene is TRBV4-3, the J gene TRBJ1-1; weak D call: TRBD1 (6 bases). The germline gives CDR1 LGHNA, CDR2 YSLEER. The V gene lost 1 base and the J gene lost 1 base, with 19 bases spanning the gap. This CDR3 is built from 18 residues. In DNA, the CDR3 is TGCGCCAGCAGCCAAGCCGACTCCTGGACAGTGGGGAACACTGAAGCTTTCTTT. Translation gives CASSQADSWTVGNTEAFF.

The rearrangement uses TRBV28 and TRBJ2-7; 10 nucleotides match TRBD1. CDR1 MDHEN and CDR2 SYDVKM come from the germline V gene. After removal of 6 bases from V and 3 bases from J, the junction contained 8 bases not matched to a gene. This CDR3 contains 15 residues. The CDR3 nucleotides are TGTGCCAGCAGCCTAAGACAGGGGGCATTCTACGAGCAGTACTTC. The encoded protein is CASSLRQGAFYEQYF.

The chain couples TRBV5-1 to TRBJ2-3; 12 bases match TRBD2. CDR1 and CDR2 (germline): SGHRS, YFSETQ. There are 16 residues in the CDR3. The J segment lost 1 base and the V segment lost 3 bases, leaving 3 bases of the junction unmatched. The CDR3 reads CASSSRTSGGTDTQYF. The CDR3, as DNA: TGCGCCAGCAGCTCCCGGACTAGCGGGGGCACAGATACGCAGTATTTT.

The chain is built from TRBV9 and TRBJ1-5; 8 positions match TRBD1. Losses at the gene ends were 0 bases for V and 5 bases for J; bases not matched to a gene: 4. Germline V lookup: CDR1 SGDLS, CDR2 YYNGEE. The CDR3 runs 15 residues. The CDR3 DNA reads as TGTGCCAGCAGCGTAGGGGTGGACAGGGATCAGCCCCAGCATTTT. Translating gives CASSVGVDRDQPQHF.

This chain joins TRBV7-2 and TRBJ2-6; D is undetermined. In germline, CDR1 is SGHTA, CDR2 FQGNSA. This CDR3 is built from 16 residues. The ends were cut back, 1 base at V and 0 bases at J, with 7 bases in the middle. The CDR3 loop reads CASSLGSGSGANVLTF. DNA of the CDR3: TGTGCCAGCAGCTTAGGGAGTGGCTCTGGGGCCAACGTCCTGACTTTC. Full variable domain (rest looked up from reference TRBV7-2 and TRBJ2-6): GAGVSQSPSNKVTEKGKDVELRCDPISGHTALYWYRQSLGQGLEFLIYFQGNSAPDKSGLPSDRFSAERTGGSVSTLTIQRTQQEDSAVYLCASSLGSGSGANVLTFGAGSRLTVL.